This is a list of T cell receptor beta chains from one sample in a study of T cell responses to AZD1222 COVID-19 vaccine. Data came from immunoSEQ multiplex PCR; TCRdb stores just in-frame clones and leaves some out. Of 210,000 or so clones listed, around 93% were seen once; the top ten hold approximately 1%. Material: peripheral blood, obtained on day 0 of MenACWY control vaccination. The origin of the receptors is an adult in good health. CDR3s include the opening cysteine and the closing phenylalanine or tryptophan. D genes are given only for firm matches. Part of the rows lack a size; the others show once, few, many or a class for expanded clones.

V gene: TRBV5-6; clone size: once; D gene: .; J gene: TRBJ1-2; CDR3 DNA: TGTGCCAGCAGCACGACAGTCACCTATGGCTACACCTTC; CDR3 protein: CASSTTVTYGYTF
V gene: TRBV11-3; clone size: .; D gene: .; J gene: TRBJ2-2; CDR3 DNA: TGTGCCAGCAGCTTACTGACAGCGAACACCGGGGAGCTGTTTTTT; CDR3 protein: CASSLLTANTGELFF
V gene: TRBV5-5; clone size: .; D gene: .; J gene: TRBJ1-1; CDR3 DNA: TGTGCCAGCAGCTTGTTGGTGCTGCCGAACACTGAAGCTTTCTTT; CDR3 protein: CASSLLVLPNTEAFF
V gene: TRBV3-1/TRBV3-2; clone size: .; D gene: TRBD1; J gene: TRBJ1-2; CDR3 DNA: TGTGCCAGCAGTTCTGACAGGGGTAGTAACTATGGCTACACCTTC; CDR3 protein: CASSSDRGSNYGYTF
V gene: TRBV6-5; clone size: once; D gene: .; J gene: TRBJ1-6; CDR3 DNA: TGTGCCAGCAGTTACTCCAGCCAAAGACGAAATTCACCCCTCCACTTT; CDR3 protein: CASSYSSQRRNSPLHF
V gene: TRBV7-3; clone size: .; D gene: TRBD2; J gene: TRBJ2-1; CDR3 DNA: TGTGCCAGCAGCCCACTAGCGGGGGGGCGTGGTGAGCAGTTCTTC; CDR3 protein: CASSPLAGGRGEQFF
V gene: TRBV7-8; clone size: .; D gene: .; J gene: TRBJ1-3; CDR3 DNA: TGTGCCAGCAGCTTAGCGTTAAAGGGAAACACCATATATTTT; CDR3 protein: CASSLALKGNTIYF
V gene: TRBV30; clone size: .; D gene: .; J gene: TRBJ1-4; CDR3 DNA: TGTGCCTGGAGTGTACCCGGGGGGAGTAATGAAAAACTGTTTTTT; CDR3 protein: CAWSVPGGSNEKLFF
V gene: TRBV19; clone size: .; D gene: .; J gene: TRBJ1-2; CDR3 DNA: TGTGCCAGTACCGCGGGGGGCCGTGGCTACACCTTC; CDR3 protein: CASTAGGRGYTF
V gene: TRBV5-1; clone size: .; D gene: .; J gene: TRBJ1-1; CDR3 DNA: TGCGCCAGCAGCTTGGACACAGGTGAAGCTTTCTTT; CDR3 protein: CASSLDTGEAFF
V gene: TRBV30; clone size: few; D gene: TRBD1; J gene: TRBJ2-7; CDR3 DNA: TGTGCCTGGAGTGGGGACAGTTTGCGTGAGCAGTACTTC; CDR3 protein: CAWSGDSLREQYF
V gene: TRBV21-1; clone size: .; D gene: .; J gene: TRBJ1-2; CDR3 DNA: TGTGCCAGCAGCTTCCTTCCGGGGACAGGGGGTGAGGTAGACTATGGCTACACCTTC; CDR3 protein: CASSFLPGTGGEVDYGYTF
V gene: TRBV19; clone size: .; D gene: TRBD1; J gene: TRBJ1-1; CDR3 DNA: TGTGCCAGTAGTGAGGGACAGGGGGCCGAGGAAGCTTTCTTT; CDR3 protein: CASSEGQGAEEAFF
V gene: TRBV27; clone size: once; D gene: TRBD2; J gene: TRBJ2-1; CDR3 DNA: TGTGCCAGCAGTCCCCTAGGGGGCGGGGGGGCCGATGAGCAGTTCTTC; CDR3 protein: CASSPLGGGGADEQFF
V gene: TRBV18; clone size: .; D gene: .; J gene: TRBJ2-1; CDR3 DNA: TGTGCCAGCTCAAGGACAGACCAGGGGAATGAGCAGTTCTTC; CDR3 protein: CASSRTDQGNEQFF
V gene: TRBV27; clone size: .; D gene: TRBD2; J gene: TRBJ2-1; CDR3 DNA: TGTGCCAGCAGTTTACGAGCGGGGGGAACCAATGAGCAGTTCTTC; CDR3 protein: CASSLRAGGTNEQFF
V gene: TRBV6-5; clone size: .; D gene: .; J gene: TRBJ1-5; CDR3 DNA: TGTGCCAGCAGGGCCACGGGGGCGGATAATCAGCCCCAGCATTTT; CDR3 protein: CASRATGADNQPQHF
V gene: TRBV12-3/TRBV12-4; clone size: .; D gene: .; J gene: TRBJ1-6; CDR3 DNA: TGTGCCAGCAGCCCTCACCCGAATTCACCCCTCCACTTT; CDR3 protein: CASSPHPNSPLHF
V gene: TRBV6-5; clone size: .; D gene: .; J gene: TRBJ1-6; CDR3 DNA: TGTGCCAGCAAAGGGCTGTTTAATTCACCCCTCCACTTT; CDR3 protein: CASKGLFNSPLHF
V gene: TRBV5-1; clone size: .; D gene: TRBD1; J gene: TRBJ2-7; CDR3 DNA: TGCGCCAGCAGCTTGTCAGGGGGCGTATACGAGCAGTACTTC; CDR3 protein: CASSLSGGVYEQYF
V gene: TRBV7-2; clone size: .; D gene: TRBD1; J gene: TRBJ2-7; CDR3 DNA: TGTGCCAGCAGCTTAGGTTCTTGGACAGGGTCTACCTACGAGCAGTACTTC; CDR3 protein: CASSLGSWTGSTYEQYF
V gene: TRBV19; clone size: .; D gene: .; J gene: TRBJ1-1; CDR3 DNA: TGTGCCAGTAGTATTGGACCTACGAACACTGAAGCTTTCTTT; CDR3 protein: CASSIGPTNTEAFF
V gene: TRBV7-8; clone size: .; D gene: .; J gene: TRBJ1-2; CDR3 DNA: TGTGCCAGCAGCCCCCGACAGAATAACTATGGCTACACCTTC; CDR3 protein: CASSPRQNNYGYTF
V gene: TRBV12-3/TRBV12-4; clone size: .; D gene: .; J gene: TRBJ1-1; CDR3 DNA: TGTGCCAGCGGCCGGGGGTCTAACCCTGAAGCTTTCTTT; CDR3 protein: CASGRGSNPEAFF
V gene: TRBV10-3; clone size: .; D gene: .; J gene: TRBJ1-5; CDR3 DNA: TGTGCCATCAGTGGGCAAAGCAATCAGCCCCAGCATTTT; CDR3 protein: CAISGQSNQPQHF
V gene: TRBV9; clone size: .; D gene: .; J gene: TRBJ2-2; CDR3 DNA: TGTGCCAGCCGGGGGAACACCGGGGAGCTGTTTTTT; CDR3 protein: CASRGNTGELFF
V gene: TRBV6-4; clone size: .; D gene: TRBD1; J gene: TRBJ1-1; CDR3 DNA: TGTGCCAGCAGTCTGACAGGGGGTCGAACTGAAGCTTTCTTT; CDR3 protein: CASSLTGGRTEAFF
V gene: TRBV15; clone size: .; D gene: .; J gene: TRBJ1-2; CDR3 DNA: TGTGCCACCAGCAGAGAAAAGTGGACATCTAACTATGGCTACACCTTC; CDR3 protein: CATSREKWTSNYGYTF
V gene: TRBV2; clone size: .; D gene: .; J gene: TRBJ1-1; CDR3 DNA: TGTGCCAGCAGTGAAGGGACAGTGAACACTGAAGCTTTCTTT; CDR3 protein: CASSEGTVNTEAFF
V gene: TRBV7-9; clone size: .; D gene: .; J gene: TRBJ1-1; CDR3 DNA: TGTGCCAGCAGCTTGGCCCTGAACACTGAAGCTTTCTTT; CDR3 protein: CASSLALNTEAFF
V gene: TRBV27; clone size: once; D gene: .; J gene: TRBJ2-6; CDR3 DNA: TGTGCCAGCAGTTTGGTAAGCTCTGGGGCCAACGTCCTGACTTTC; CDR3 protein: CASSLVSSGANVLTF
V gene: TRBV19; clone size: .; D gene: .; J gene: TRBJ2-7; CDR3 DNA: TGTGCCAGTAGTATAGAAGGGGAACAGCAGTACTTC; CDR3 protein: CASSIEGEQQYF
V gene: TRBV11-2; clone size: .; D gene: .; J gene: TRBJ2-1; CDR3 DNA: TGTGCCAGCAGCTTAATCCGGGCTGGCAATGAGCAGTTCTTC; CDR3 protein: CASSLIRAGNEQFF
V gene: TRBV27; clone size: .; D gene: TRBD1; J gene: TRBJ1-6; CDR3 DNA: TGTGCCAGCAGTTTGGGGACAGGGGACGGGTCACCCCTCCACTTT; CDR3 protein: CASSLGTGDGSPLHF
V gene: TRBV7-9; clone size: .; D gene: .; J gene: TRBJ1-6; CDR3 DNA: TGTGCCAGCAGCTTAGCGGGGAACTATAATTCACCCCTCCACTTT; CDR3 protein: CASSLAGNYNSPLHF
V gene: TRBV19; clone size: .; D gene: .; J gene: TRBJ1-3; CDR3 DNA: TGTGCCAGTAGTATCGGGCTCCGCTCTGGAAACACCATATATTTT; CDR3 protein: CASSIGLRSGNTIYF
V gene: TRBV5-1; clone size: .; D gene: TRBD1; J gene: TRBJ1-2; CDR3 DNA: TGCGCCAGCAGCCTAAACCGGGACAGGGGGTTTTTTAACTATGGCTACACCTTC; CDR3 protein: CASSLNRDRGFFNYGYTF
V gene: TRBV7-9; clone size: .; D gene: .; J gene: TRBJ1-1; CDR3 DNA: TGTGCCAGCAGCTTAAATGTTGAAGCTTTCTTT; CDR3 protein: CASSLNVEAFF
V gene: TRBV9; clone size: .; D gene: TRBD1; J gene: TRBJ2-1; CDR3 DNA: TGTGCCAGCAGCGTAGGTGAGGGGGCTAACAATGAGCAGTTCTTC; CDR3 protein: CASSVGEGANNEQFF
V gene: TRBV6-5; clone size: .; D gene: TRBD1; J gene: TRBJ1-1; CDR3 DNA: TGTGCCAGCAGTTACACCTTGACAGGGAAGAACACTGAAGCTTTCTTT; CDR3 protein: CASSYTLTGKNTEAFF
V gene: TRBV4-1; clone size: .; D gene: .; J gene: TRBJ2-1; CDR3 DNA: TGCGCCAGCAGCCACCCCGGCCTGCCGGAGCAGTTCTTC; CDR3 protein: CASSHPGLPEQFF
V gene: TRBV5-6; clone size: once; D gene: .; J gene: TRBJ1-1; CDR3 DNA: TGTGCCAGCAGCTTGTTCGGGGCAAGGGGGACGAACACTGAAGCTTTCTTT; CDR3 protein: CASSLFGARGTNTEAFF
V gene: TRBV20-1; clone size: .; D gene: .; J gene: TRBJ1-2; CDR3 DNA: TGCAGTGCGCCCTATGGCTACACCTTC; CDR3 protein: CSAPYGYTF
V gene: TRBV7-9; clone size: .; D gene: .; J gene: TRBJ1-2; CDR3 DNA: TGTGCCAGCAGCTTACGGGGTTATGGCTACACCTTC; CDR3 protein: CASSLRGYGYTF
V gene: TRBV2; clone size: once; D gene: .; J gene: TRBJ1-1; CDR3 DNA: TGTGCCAGCAGTTCCGACAGTAACACTGAAGCTTTCTTT; CDR3 protein: CASSSDSNTEAFF
V gene: TRBV15; clone size: .; D gene: TRBD2; J gene: TRBJ2-3; CDR3 DNA: TGTGCCACCAGCAGAGGGAATAGCGGGGGTAAAACAGATACGCAGTATTTT; CDR3 protein: CATSRGNSGGKTDTQYF
V gene: TRBV11-2; clone size: few; D gene: .; J gene: TRBJ1-6; CDR3 DNA: TGTGCCAGCAGCTCAGCTGGTTCGACAGGAGGCTCACCCCTCCACTTT; CDR3 protein: CASSSAGSTGGSPLHF
V gene: TRBV6-2/TRBV6-3; clone size: few; D gene: .; J gene: TRBJ2-4; CDR3 DNA: TGTGCCAGCAGTGACAATACCAAAAACATTCAGTACTTC; CDR3 protein: CASSDNTKNIQYF